The clone carrying this T cell receptor beta chain came up a few times. As yet, its antigen is unknown. This sample is part of a study of response to subunit inactivated influenza vaccine. TCRdb reprocessed the RT-PCR reads with MiXCR, giving one entry per CDR3 protein. The repertoire holds 290,000 or so distinct CDR3 sequences, 22% seen once, with 10% to 13% in the top ten. Study results and limitations: Seasonal influenza vaccination, on each occasion, was suggested by the authors to recruit few new T cells.

The CDR3 is 13 residues long. Germline V gene data show CDR1 as WSHSY and CDR2 as SAAADI. V lost 2 bases to trimming and J lost 6 bases, with 8 bases between them. This sequence was found in a man between 50 and 69 years old who received an inactivated influenza vaccine. The chain employs TRBV10-2 and TRBJ2-1; D possibly corresponds to TRBD2 (5 bases). Sample: PBMCs from blood, taken about 19 months after vaccination. This CDR3 is CASSETRGNEQFF. In DNA, the CDR3 is TGCGCCAGCAGTGAGACACGGGGCAATGAGCAGTTCTTC.